This T cell receptor beta chain was recovered during a study of identical twins. Findings of the study overall: Among monozygotic twins, out-of-frame TCR alpha sharing exceeded what models predicted.

A universal primer binding site was introduced by template switching. The final cDNA contained unique molecular identifiers. TCRdb analysed the 5' RACE reads with MiXCR anew, one entry per CDR3 protein. Of under 900,000 distinct CDR3 sequences listed, approximately 13% are singletons. Germline loops: CDR1 MDHEN, CDR2 SYDVKM. The CDR3 is made up of 14 amino acids. V dropped 5 bases and J dropped 8; count of bases not matched to a gene: 6. A remark on this clonotype: What it recognizes is unknown.

The sample also formed part of further work on yellow fever vaccine responses in identical twins.

The V and J genes are TRBV28 and TRBJ1-4; 9 positions agree with TRBD1. Sequenced sample: PBMCs. The clonotype was recovered from a woman between 18 and 29 years old in good health. In DNA form, the CDR3 reads TGTGCCAGCAGTGCCGGACAGGGGCGAGAAAAACTGTTTTTT. Protein sequence: CASSAGQGREKLFF.